These T cell receptor beta chains were read from a single sample in a study of Graves' ophthalmopathy and Graves' hyperthyroidism. Each CDR3 protein is one row after TCRdb ran MiXCR on the multiplex PCR reads. The data show 150,000 to 200,000 distinct CDR3 sequences, approximately 40% seen once. Sequencing was done on a sample of peripheral blood. The origin of the receptors is a man aged 25 to 40 with Graves' ophthalmopathy. Each CDR3 is given with its conserved first and last residue. A D gene is named only where the DNA matches it firmly. Expanded clones get a size class; other rows say once, few or many, or leave the size out.

j_call cdr3_length v_call clone_size d_call cdr3_nt cdr3_aa
TRBJ2-7 15 TRBV20-1 many TRBD2 TGCAGTGCTAGGCCGACTAGCGGAAGCTCCTACGAGCAGTACTTC CSARPTSGSSYEQYF
TRBJ2-7 14 TRBV7-8 many TRBD2 TGTGCCACCAAGCTGGCGGGAGAAAGCTACGAGCAGTACTTC CATKLAGESYEQYF
TRBJ2-7 13 TRBV6-2/TRBV6-3 - - TGTGCCAGCAGTTACACCGGACCGCTCGAGCAGTACTTC CASSYTGPLEQYF
TRBJ2-5 18 TRBV7-4 few TRBD2 TGTGCCAGCAGCTTATCTGGACTAGCGGCAAGTTTGATAGAGACCCAGTACTTC CASSLSGLAASLIETQYF
TRBJ1-2 13 TRBV12-3/TRBV12-4 - TRBD1 TGTGCCAGCAGACGGGGACAGGGGGAAGGCTACACCTTC CASRRGQGEGYTF
TRBJ1-1 16 TRBV15 - - TGTGCCACCAGCAGAGGAAGGGATAGGGCTCTCACTGAAGCTTTCTTT CATSRGRDRALTEAFF
TRBJ2-7 13 TRBV12-3/TRBV12-4 many TRBD2 TGTGCCAGCAGTTTCGGGAGGGCCCACGAGCAGTACTTC CASSFGRAHEQYF
TRBJ2-7 16 TRBV12-3/TRBV12-4 few TRBD2 TGTGCCAGCAGTTGGACTAGCGGGAGGACGGGGAAAGAGCAGTACTTC CASSWTSGRTGKEQYF
TRBJ2-7 15 TRBV27 once TRBD2 TGTGCCAGCAAAATGACTAGCGGGGTATCCTACGAGCAGTACTTC CASKMTSGVSYEQYF
TRBJ1-5 14 TRBV12-3/TRBV12-4 many - TGTGCCAGCAGCCCTGACAGACGGAATCAGCCCCAGCATTTT CASSPDRRNQPQHF
TRBJ2-2 14 TRBV7-2 many - TGTGCCAGCAGGCAAGAGGGGGGGGCCGGGGAGCTGTTTTTT CASRQEGGAGELFF
TRBJ2-2 14 TRBV7-2 once - TGTGCCAGCAGCACCGGACCAACGACTGGGGAGCTGTTTTTT CASSTGPTTGELFF
TRBJ1-1 12 TRBV12-3/TRBV12-4 - - TGTGCCAGCAGTTTAGTCGCAGTTGAAGCTTTCTTT CASSLVAVEAFF
TRBJ2-2 13 TRBV3-1 many TRBD1 TGTGCCAGCAGCTCTAAGGGGGCCCGGGAGCTGTTTTTT CASSSKGARELFF
TRBJ1-5 13 TRBV30 many TRBD1 TGTGCCTGGGGTCAGGGGGCCAATCAGCCCCAGCATTTT CAWGQGANQPQHF
TRBJ1-1 16 TRBV4-1 many - TGCGCCAGCAGCCAAGATTTTGGGAGGGAGGACACTGAAGCTTTCTTT CASSQDFGREDTEAFF
TRBJ1-1 13 TRBV7-2 - - TGTGCCAGCAGCTTATGGGGTTTCTCTGAAGCTTTCTTT CASSLWGFSEAFF
TRBJ2-7 15 TRBV15 many - TGTGCCACCAGCAGAGGAGGCAGGGGGGTGTACGAGCAGTACTTC CATSRGGRGVYEQYF
TRBJ2-7 15 TRBV12-3/TRBV12-4 - - TGTGCCAGCAGTTTAGGAGTACACAGCTCCTACGAGCAGTACTTC CASSLGVHSSYEQYF
TRBJ2-2 16 TRBV6-1 many - TGTGCCAGCAGTGAAATAATAACCCTAGAATCCGGGGAGCTGTTTTTT CASSEIITLESGELFF
TRBJ1-5 15 TRBV19 - - TGTGCCAGTAATTTTGGGGCATATAGCAATCAGCCCCAGCATTTT CASNFGAYSNQPQHF
TRBJ1-1 13 TRBV6-5 - - TGTGCCAGCAGTTGGACGGTGAACACTGAAGCTTTCTTT CASSWTVNTEAFF
TRBJ1-2 14 TRBV28 many - TGTGCCAGCAGCCTCGTTAGGGGGGCGCTGGGCTACACCTTC CASSLVRGALGYTF
TRBJ1-5 21 TRBV28 many TRBD1 TGTGCCAGCAGTTTAGTAGCAGGGGGAGAAAGTATAGCAGCGATGCATCAGCCCCAGCATTTT CASSLVAGGESIAAMHQPQHF
TRBJ1-1 14 TRBV6-2/TRBV6-3 - - TGTGCCAGCGGTTATTTCGCCCGAAGTTCCGAAGCTTTCTTT CASGYFARSSEAFF
TRBJ1-2 11 TRBV12-3/TRBV12-4 - - TGTGCCAGCAGCGACCGGTATGGCTACGCCTTC CASSDRYGYAF
TRBJ2-7 13 TRBV6-1 - - TGTCCCGCGAGTGTGCTGGGGGCCTACGAGCAGTACTTC CPASVLGAYEQYF
TRBJ1-2 17 TRBV12-3/TRBV12-4 - TRBD1 TGTGCCAGCAGCCAAACAGGGGACAGGGGGCGTTTCTATGGCTACACCTTC CASSQTGDRGRFYGYTF
TRBJ1-1 12 TRBV29-1 many - TGCAGCGTTGGACAGGCCTCCGCTGAAGCTTTCTTT CSVGQASAEAFF
TRBJ2-7 12 TRBV6-1 many - TGTGCCAGCAGTGGGCAACACTACGAGCAGTACTTC CASSGQHYEQYF
TRBJ2-7 14 TRBV12-3/TRBV12-4 - TRBD2 TGTGCCAGCAGTTTAACGGGAGGTCTGTACGAGCAGTACTTC CASSLTGGLYEQYF
TRBJ1-6 13 TRBV10-2 - - TGCGCCAGCAGTGAGGGCACACGGTCACCCCTCCACTTT CASSEGTRSPLHF
TRBJ2-7 16 TRBV11-1 many - TGTGCCAGCAGCTCCTTCTTTACAAATTCGGTCGGTGAGCAGTACTTC CASSSFFTNSVGEQYF
TRBJ2-2 16 TRBV12-3/TRBV12-4 - - TGTGCCAGCAGTTTTAAAGCCCGGTCGTACACCGGGGAGCTGTTTTTT CASSFKARSYTGELFF
TRBJ2-7 19 TRBV11-1 many - TGTGCCAGCAGCTTAGGAATTAATAAGGCTGTTAGGAAATCCTACGAGCAGTACTTC CASSLGINKAVRKSYEQYF
TRBJ2-7 13 TRBV10-3 - - TGTGCCATCAGTGACCGATTATCCTACGAGCAGTACTTC CAISDRLSYEQYF
TRBJ2-5 13 TRBV28 - TRBD2 TGTGCCAGCCGCTGGGAGGGCCTAGAGACCCAGTACTTC CASRWEGLETQYF
TRBJ2-5 14 TRBV28 - TRBD2 TGTGCCAGCAGTCTCCCGGGACTAGCCGAGACCCAGTACTTC CASSLPGLAETQYF
TRBJ2-2 15 TRBV5-1 many - TGCGCCAGCAGCCCCACGGGACAATTGACCGGGGAGCTGTTTTTT CASSPTGQLTGELFF
TRBJ1-2 17 TRBV6-2/TRBV6-3 - - TGTGCCAGCAGCCCCGGGGACCTCGCAGCTCACAACTATGGCTACACCTTC CASSPGDLAAHNYGYTF
TRBJ1-5 15 TRBV27 many - TGTGCCAGCAGTACCAGCCTACAGGGAGATCAGCCCCAGCATTTT CASSTSLQGDQPQHF
TRBJ1-2 15 TRBV12-3/TRBV12-4 - - TGTGCCAGCAGTTTCAGAGGAATAGTCGCCGATGGCTACACCTTC CASSFRGIVADGYTF
TRBJ2-6 16 TRBV7-8 - - TGTGCCAGCAGCTTAGGGTGGGCTTCAGGGGCCAACGTCCTGACTTTC CASSLGWASGANVLTF
TRBJ2-7 14 TRBV12-3/TRBV12-4 - - TGTGCCAGCAGGAGAGGGGTCAGCTCCTACGAGCAGTACTTC CASRRGVSSYEQYF
TRBJ2-5 16 TRBV11-2 many - TGTGCCAGCAGCTTATCTGAGGGAGGTTTCCAAGAGACCCAGTACTTC CASSLSEGGFQETQYF
TRBJ2-5 15 TRBV9 many - TGTGCCAGCAGCGTAGGTGCGGGAAACCAAGAGACCCAGTACTTC CASSVGAGNQETQYF
TRBJ2-2 15 TRBV12-3/TRBV12-4 many - TGTGCCAGCACAGTGGGTTTTTCGAACACCGGGGAGCTGTTTTTT CASTVGFSNTGELFF
TRBJ2-7 14 TRBV6-1 - - TGTGCCAGCAGGGACCCGGGACGGCTCTACGAGCAGTACTTC CASRDPGRLYEQYF